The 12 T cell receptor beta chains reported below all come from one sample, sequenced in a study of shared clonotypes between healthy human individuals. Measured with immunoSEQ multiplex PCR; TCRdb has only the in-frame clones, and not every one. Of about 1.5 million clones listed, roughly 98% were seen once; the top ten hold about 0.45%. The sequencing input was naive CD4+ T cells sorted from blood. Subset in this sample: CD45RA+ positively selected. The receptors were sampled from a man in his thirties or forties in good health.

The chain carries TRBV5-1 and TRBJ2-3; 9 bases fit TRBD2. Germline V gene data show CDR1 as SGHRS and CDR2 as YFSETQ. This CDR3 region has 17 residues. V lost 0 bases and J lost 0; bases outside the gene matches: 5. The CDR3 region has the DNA TGCGCCAGCAGCTTGGTTCCTAGCGGGACCAGCACAGATACGCAGTATTTT. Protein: CASSLVPSGTSTDTQYF.

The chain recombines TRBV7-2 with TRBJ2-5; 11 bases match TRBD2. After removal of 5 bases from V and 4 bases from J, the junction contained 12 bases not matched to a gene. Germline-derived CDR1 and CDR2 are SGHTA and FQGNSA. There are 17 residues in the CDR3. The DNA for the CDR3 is TGTGCCAGCAGCCCGGGACTAGCGGCGGAGCGGGTAGAGACCCAGTACTTC. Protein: CASSPGLAAERVETQYF.

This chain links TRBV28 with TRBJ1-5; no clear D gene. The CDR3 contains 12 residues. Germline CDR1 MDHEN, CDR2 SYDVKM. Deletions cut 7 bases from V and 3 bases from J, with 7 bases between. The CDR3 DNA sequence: TGTGCCAGCACCCAACCCAATCAGCCCCAGCATTTT. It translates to CASTQPNQPQHF.

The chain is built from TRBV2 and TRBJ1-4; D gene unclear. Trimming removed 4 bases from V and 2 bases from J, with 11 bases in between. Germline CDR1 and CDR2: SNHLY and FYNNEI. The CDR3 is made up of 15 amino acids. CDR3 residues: CASSGVASTNEKLFF. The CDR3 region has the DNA TGTGCCAGCAGTGGGGTGGCGTCTACTAATGAAAAACTGTTTTTT.

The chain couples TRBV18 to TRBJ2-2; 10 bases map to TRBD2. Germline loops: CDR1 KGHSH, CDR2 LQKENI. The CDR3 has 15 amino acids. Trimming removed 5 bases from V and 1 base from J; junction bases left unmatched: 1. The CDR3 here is CASSRTSGNTGELFF. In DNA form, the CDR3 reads TGTGCCAGCTCAAGGACTAGCGGGAACACCGGGGAGCTGTTTTTT.

The CDR3 DNA reads TGTGCCAGCAGCGTTGGGCGTCACACCGGGGAGCTGTTTTTT. Translating it yields CASSVGRHTGELFF. The chain has TRBV9 and TRBJ2-2; D is uncertain. Germline values: CDR1 SGDLS, CDR2 YYNGEE. Trimming stripped 2 bases from V and 3 bases from J, with 8 bases between. The CDR3 consists of 14 residues.

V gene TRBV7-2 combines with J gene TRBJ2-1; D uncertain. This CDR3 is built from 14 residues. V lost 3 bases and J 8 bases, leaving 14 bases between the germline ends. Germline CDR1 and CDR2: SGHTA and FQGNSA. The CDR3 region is CASSFLWPGYEQFF. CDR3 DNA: TGTGCCAGCAGCTTTCTATGGCCAGGCTATGAGCAGTTCTTC.

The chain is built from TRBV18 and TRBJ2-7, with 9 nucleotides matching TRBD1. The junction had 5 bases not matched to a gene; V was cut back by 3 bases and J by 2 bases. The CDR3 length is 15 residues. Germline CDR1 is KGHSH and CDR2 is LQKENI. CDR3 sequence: CASSPGQGITYEQYF. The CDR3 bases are TGTGCCAGCTCACCTGGACAGGGGATTACCTACGAGCAGTACTTC.

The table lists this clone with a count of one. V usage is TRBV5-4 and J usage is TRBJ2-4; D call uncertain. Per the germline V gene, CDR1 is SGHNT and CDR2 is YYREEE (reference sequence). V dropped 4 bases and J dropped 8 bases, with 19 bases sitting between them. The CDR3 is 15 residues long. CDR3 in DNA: TGTGCCAGCAGCCCGGGTCTGAAAATGGCCGACATTCAGTACTTC. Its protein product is CASSPGLKMADIQYF.

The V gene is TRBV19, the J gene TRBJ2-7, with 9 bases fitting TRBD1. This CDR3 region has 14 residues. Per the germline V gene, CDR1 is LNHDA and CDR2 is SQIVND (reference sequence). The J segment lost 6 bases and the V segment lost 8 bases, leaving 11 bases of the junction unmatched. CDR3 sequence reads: CASGGQGGAGEQYF. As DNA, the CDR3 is TGTGCCAGTGGGGGACAGGGAGGCGCTGGCGAGCAGTACTTC.

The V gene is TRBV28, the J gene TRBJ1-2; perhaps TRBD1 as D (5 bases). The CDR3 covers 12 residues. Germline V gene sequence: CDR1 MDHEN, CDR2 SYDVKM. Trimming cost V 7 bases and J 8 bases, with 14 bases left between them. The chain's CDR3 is CASKRDPGGYTF. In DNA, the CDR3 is TGTGCCAGCAAGAGGGACCCCGGCGGCTACACCTTC.

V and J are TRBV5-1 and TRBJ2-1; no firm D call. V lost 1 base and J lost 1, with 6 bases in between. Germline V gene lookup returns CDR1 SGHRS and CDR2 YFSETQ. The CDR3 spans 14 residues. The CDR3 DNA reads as TGCGCCAGCAGCTTGCGGACGTCCTACAATGAGCAGTTCTTC. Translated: CASSLRTSYNEQFF.